This is a list of T cell receptor beta chains from one sample in a study of T-cell reconstitution after alpha-beta-depleted transplantation in children. TCRdb reprocessed the PCR reads with MiXCR, giving one entry per CDR3 protein. The sample includes about 91,000 distinct CDR3 sequences, roughly 8.3% of them seen just once. The sequencing here drew on PBMCs from the stem cell graft donor, taken from the stem cell graft. The receptors stem from a human donor who donated a stem cell graft to a child with congenital amegakaryocytic thrombocytopenia. Each CDR3 is given with its conserved first and last residue.

v_gene	j_gene	CDR3aa
TRBV4-1	TRBJ2-6	CASSQDPGQINVLTF
TRBV2	TRBJ2-3	CASSESRVADTQYF
TRBV20-1	TRBJ2-4	CSAREVVWEARNIQYF
TRBV7-2	TRBJ1-2	CASSLALGAGGYTF
TRBV11-2	TRBJ1-2	CASSHRGRGVYGYTF
TRBV20-1	TRBJ1-2	CSATLRDGAYGYTF
TRBV6-1	TRBJ1-2	CASSQTSGGYGYTF
TRBV30	TRBJ2-3	CAWSVSADTQYF
TRBV5-1	TRBJ1-1	CASSSTGRNTEAFF
TRBV20-1	TRBJ2-5	CSARNFRELKETQYF
TRBV12-3/TRBV12-4	TRBJ2-1	CASSIGQWTSGFRSYNEQFF
TRBV20-1	TRBJ2-5	CSASSRRETQYF
TRBV20-1	TRBJ2-7	CSRRRQGGVSEQYF
TRBV5-1	TRBJ2-1	CASSIGLAVDEQFF
TRBV18	TRBJ2-6	CASSPQGLGSGANVLTF
TRBV6-5	TRBJ2-7	CASSSLGRVVHEQYF
TRBV12-3/TRBV12-4	TRBJ2-5	CASSLRSLEETQYF
TRBV7-2	TRBJ2-3	CASSYGLAGVRTDTQYF
TRBV12-3/TRBV12-4	TRBJ1-1	CASTLPQGRTEAFF
TRBV20-1	TRBJ2-5	CSAATTRDPTQYF
TRBV6-2/TRBV6-3	TRBJ2-1	CASRRGTSNHNEQFF
TRBV28	TRBJ2-4	CASYGQGRNIQYF
TRBV10-3	TRBJ2-7	CAISESHREQYF
TRBV28	TRBJ1-1	CASSSDRETNTEAFF
TRBV3-1	TRBJ2-3	CASSPGGERTQYF
TRBV4-1	TRBJ2-6	CASSQDLRHLSGANVLTF
TRBV7-2	TRBJ1-5	CASSLAGGSNNQPQHF
TRBV4-1	TRBJ1-3	CASSQTSVGGNTIYF
TRBV29-1	TRBJ2-7	CSVEFRYEQYF
TRBV15	TRBJ1-5	CATSRGIRDSNQPQHF
TRBV3-1	TRBJ1-1	CASSQGRVTNTEAFF
TRBV4-1	TRBJ2-1	CASSQGTSGISYNEQFF
TRBV5-1	TRBJ1-6	CASSPSWDRANSPLHF
TRBV20-1	TRBJ1-6	CSARRDPSSYNSPLHF
TRBV20-1	TRBJ2-7	CSALRDSPYEQYF
TRBV20-1	TRBJ1-2	CSASMDTNYGYTF
TRBV20-1	TRBJ2-1	CSASGRPDEQFF
TRBV6-5	TRBJ2-5	CASSYNQETQYF
TRBV20-1	TRBJ2-3	CSARVPEGGPYTDTQYF
TRBV4-2	TRBJ2-1	CASSRTSGKYNEQFF
TRBV20-1	TRBJ2-7	CSAGRDSPYEQYF